A single sample is the source of the 11 T cell receptor beta chains below, sequenced in a study of cytomegalovirus exposure and HLA in healthy donors. Primers: 60 Vbeta forward and 13 Jbeta reverse. Method: immunoSEQ multiplex PCR; TCRdb's copy keeps in-frame clones and lacks some. The data contain about 120,000 clones, approximately 15% of them singletons. The material sequenced was PBMCs. The receptors derive from a woman younger than 35 in good health and CMV-seronegative.

The chain combines TRBV6-4 with TRBJ2-3, with 8 bases identical to TRBD2. CDR3 length equals 15 residues. With V trimmed by 2 bases and J by 3 bases, 4 bases remained unmatched. Germline values: CDR1 MRHNA, CDR2 SNTAGT. The CDR3 reads CASSDAGRDTDTQYF. The CDR3 DNA follows: TGTGCCAGCAGTGACGCCGGGAGGGATACAGATACGCAGTATTTT.

This clone has more than one count but fewer than ten. As DNA, the CDR3 is TGTGCCAGCAGCCAAGATGGAGACAGGGTATCCACTGAAGCTTTCTTT. Translated: CASSQDGDRVSTEAFF. The chain has TRBV4-2 and TRBJ1-1; 7 bases agree with TRBD1. With V trimmed by 0 bases and J by 4 bases, 8 bases remained unmatched. Germline-derived CDR1 and CDR2 are LGHNA and YNFKEQ. The CDR3 has 16 residues.

This clone came up a few times. The CDR3 is CASSLGQSRNEKLFF. For the CDR3, the DNA is TGTGCCAGCAGCTTGGGACAGTCAAGGAATGAAAAACTGTTTTTT. V is TRBV13 and J is TRBJ1-4; 7 positions agree with TRBD1. Germline-derived CDR1 and CDR2 are PRHDT and FYEKMQ (reference sequence). The length of the CDR3 is 15 residues. The ends lost 3 bases at V and 5 bases at J; junction bases unmatched: 6.

This clone was seen a handful of times. The V and J genes are TRBV7-2 and TRBJ1-4; no definite D call. Per the germline V gene, CDR1 is SGHTA and CDR2 is FQGNSA. V lost 5 bases, J lost 8 bases, and 12 bases lay in between. The CDR3 runs to 13 residues. The CDR3 protein is CASSPGLNEKLFF. CDR3 nucleotide sequence: TGTGCCAGCAGCCCCGGACTAAACGAAAAACTGTTTTTT.

Only a few counts were recorded for this clone. This chain uses TRBV28 with TRBJ2-7; TRBD2 matches at 11 bases. This CDR3 is 17 amino acids long. V was clipped by 3 bases and J by 7 bases; unmatched bases: 14. Germline loops: CDR1 MDHEN, CDR2 SYDVKM. CDR3 nucleotide sequence: TGTGCCAGCAGTTTCTTCGCAGGTAGCGGGAGGGCGCGTGAGCAGTACTTC. Its translation is CASSFFAGSGRAREQYF.

This clone turned up a few times. The chain employs TRBV15 and TRBJ2-7; D is perhaps TRBD2 (6 bases). Deletions cut 0 bases from V and 4 bases from J, with 7 bases between. CDR1 and CDR2 from the germline V gene are LNHNV and YYDKDF (reference sequence). CDR3 size: 13 residues. CDR3 in amino acids: CATSRDGGYEQYF. The DNA for the CDR3 is TGTGCCACCAGCAGAGATGGGGGGTACGAGCAGTACTTC.

This clone was seen only a few times. Distinct nucleotide sequences in the sample also encode this CDR3. The gene calls are TRBV30 and TRBJ1-1; D remains ambiguous. The CDR3 loop spans 15 amino acids. CDR1 and CDR2 (germline): GTSNPN, SVGIG (reference sequence). V was pared by 0 bases and J by 10 bases, with 21 bases between. The CDR3 loop reads CAWSVPRTYHGVAFF. The CDR3 DNA reads as TGTGCCTGGAGTGTGCCCCGCACGTACCACGGAGTAGCTTTCTTT. Complete variable domain (other parts from reference TRBV30 and TRBJ1-1): SQTIHQWPATLVQPVGSPLSLECTVEGTSNPNLYWYRQAAGRGLQLLFYSVGIGQISSEVPQNLSASRPQDRQFILSSKKLLLSDSGFYLCAWSVPRTYHGVAFFGQGTRLTVV.

The CDR3 protein is CASRAGGYEQYF. The CDR3 nucleotides are TGTGCCAGTAGGGCGGGGGGATACGAGCAGTACTTC. The V gene is TRBV5-6, the J gene TRBJ2-7, with 8 positions matching TRBD2. The CDR3 runs 12 residues. Trimming cost V 8 bases and J 4 bases; bases outside gene matches: 5. Germline CDR1 and CDR2: SGHDT and YYEEEE.

The table lists this clone with a few counts. The V gene is TRBV4-3, the J gene TRBJ2-7; D possibly corresponds to TRBD1 (6 bases). Germline CDR1 reads LGHNA; CDR2 reads YSLEER. CDR3 length: 13 residues. V was clipped by 1 base and J by 4 bases, with 8 bases between them. The CDR3 region has the DNA TGCGCCAGCAGCCAAGGGGACAATTACGAGCAGTACTTC. Protein product: CASSQGDNYEQYF.

This clone came up a few times. V is TRBV11-2 and J is TRBJ2-5; D may be TRBD2 (5 bases). The V end lost 1 base, the J end lost 2 bases, and 11 bases lay between the germline ends. The CDR3 is 15 residues long. Germline V gene sequence: CDR1 SGHAT, CDR2 FQNNGV. The DNA for the CDR3 is TGTGCCAGCAGCTTAGTACCGGGGAGACAAGAGACCCAGTACTTC. Its translation: CASSLVPGRQETQYF.

This chain connects TRBV15 to TRBJ2-7; a weak D match, TRBD2 (5 bases). CDR3 length: 13 residues. Trimming took off 0 bases at V and 6 bases at J, with 9 bases between the two ends. CDR1 is LNHNV and CDR2 is YYDKDF in the germline V gene (reference sequence). CDR3 DNA sequence: TGTGCCACCAGCAGAGATTTAGAGGGCGAGCAGTACTTC. Translating it yields CATSRDLEGEQYF. The full variable domain, completed using reference TRBV15 and TRBJ2-7, is DAMVIQNPRYQVTQFGKPVTLSCSQTLNHNVMYWYQQKSSQAPKLLFHYYDKDFNNEADTPDNFQSRRPNTSFCFLDIRSPGLGDTAMYLCATSRDLEGEQYFGPGTRLTVT.